The TCR beta chain described here comes from a study of T cell responses to AZD1222 COVID-19 vaccine. Study-wide results and limits: It should be noted that donors were predominantly white British and more often female, and clonal diversity was possibly underestimated. Repertoires were collected only later (after the peak T cell response had occurred). Two AZD1222 administrations were followed by greater Spike-specific TCR breadth and depth.

As regards this clone: Its antigen remains unknown.

Clones were sequenced by immunoSEQ multiplex PCR, and TCRdb holds only the in-frame ones, with some missing. Of over 120,000 clones in the sample, roughly 89% were seen once. V was trimmed by 2 bases and J by 7 bases, leaving 17 bases between them. Germline V gene lookup returns CDR1 SGHVS and CDR2 FQNEAQ. This CDR3 is 15 amino acids long. The source material was peripheral blood, sampled on day 0 of AZD1222 vaccination. The source of this sequence is an adult in good health. The gene calls are TRBV7-8 and TRBJ1-2; a weak D match, TRBD1 (6 bases). The DNA of the CDR3 is TGTGCCAGCAGCTTAACGTTGAGTAGGGGGGGTGGCTACACCTTC. This encodes CASSLTLSRGGGYTF.